The 27 T cell receptor beta chains below all came from one sample that was sequenced in a study of T cell repertoires in cytomegalovirus infection. TCRdb itself ran the reads through MiXCR, one entry per CDR3 protein. The table lists over 450,000 distinct CDR3 sequences, over 9% of them singletons, with about 9.4% in the top ten. Sequencing was carried out using PBMCs. The receptors shown here come from a human donor in good health (CMV status not recorded). Some clones in this sample may be carry-over from other donors' samples.

The rearrangement joins TRBV20-1 to TRBJ2-7; D is uncertain. Between the trimmed V and J ends, which lost 5 bases and 0 bases, there was a span of 8 bases. Germline assignment: CDR1 DFQATT and CDR2 SNEGSKA (reference sequence). This CDR3 is 12 amino acids long. The CDR3 DNA reads as TGCAGTGCTCTACAGAACTCCTACGAGCAGTACTTC. It specifies CSALQNSYEQYF.

This clonotype was seen more than once but under ten times. The rearrangement joins TRBV3-1 to TRBJ2-7, with D hard to call. The CDR3 spans 15 residues. V was pared by 3 bases and J by 2 bases, with 14 bases between. Germline values: CDR1 LGHDT, CDR2 YNNKEL (reference sequence). The CDR3 loop is CASSHPSLGPYEQYF. DNA of the CDR3: TGTGCCAGCAGCCATCCCTCCTTAGGGCCCTACGAGCAGTACTTC.

This clonotype was seen only a few times. This chain uses TRBV12-3 or TRBV12-4 with TRBJ1-6; tentative D call: TRBD1 (6 bases). With 6 bases removed from V and 7 bases from J, the gap between germline ends came to 16 bases. The CDR3 covers 15 residues. CDR3 sequence reads: CASRAPGAKNSPLHF. CDR3 DNA sequence: TGTGCCAGCAGAGCTCCGGGGGCGAAGAATTCACCCCTCCACTTT.

This clonotype was recorded a few times. The chain is built from TRBV20-1 and TRBJ2-7, with unresolved D. V lost 6 bases and J lost 2, with 11 bases in between. The CDR3 is 12 residues long. The germline CDR1 and CDR2 sequences are DFQATT and SNEGSKA (reference sequence). CDR3 DNA sequence: TGCAGTGCCGAATATTCCCCCTACGAGCAGTACTTC. It specifies CSAEYSPYEQYF.

This clonotype was seen repeatedly, ten times or more. The chain employs TRBV27 and TRBJ2-2; 11 bases match TRBD1. The length of the CDR3 is 16 residues. Per the germline V gene, CDR1 is MNHEY and CDR2 is SMNVEV (reference sequence). The J segment lost 1 base and the V segment lost 6 bases, leaving 4 bases of the junction unmatched. The CDR3 reads CASRDRGQWNTGELFF. The CDR3 DNA reads TGTGCCAGCAGGGACAGGGGGCAATGGAACACCGGGGAGCTGTTTTTT.

This clonotype was counted at least ten times. The chain recombines TRBV7-6 with TRBJ1-2; TRBD1 matches at 7 bases. The CDR3 is made up of 16 amino acids. Trimming took 6 bases from V and 2 from J; bases not matched to a gene: 12. CDR1 and CDR2 (germline): SGHVS, FNYEAQ. The CDR3 here is CASSPSPIQGNYGYTF. The CDR3 DNA follows: TGTGCCAGCAGTCCTTCACCCATACAGGGGAACTATGGCTACACCTTC.

For this clonotype: A read error is possible here, since a much larger clone lies one base away. CDR3 sequence reads: CVSSPRAGASGELFF. CDR3 bases: TGTGTCAGCAGCCCCAGGGCGGGGGCCTCCGGGGAGCTGTTTTTT. The chain links TRBV11-1 to TRBJ2-2; D perhaps matches TRBD2 (7 bases). There are 15 residues in the CDR3. Germline CDR1 is SGHAT and CDR2 is FQDESV (reference sequence).

This clonotype was seen repeatedly, ten times or more. This rearrangement joins TRBV7-6 to TRBJ2-5; 13 bases line up with TRBD2. With 4 bases clipped from V and 2 bases from J, the junction kept 7 bases outside the gene matches. CDR1 is SGHVS and CDR2 is FNYEAQ in the germline V gene. The CDR3 spans 17 residues. CDR3 nucleotides: TGTGCCAGCAGCTCACTAGCGGGAGGGCCGGGGCAAGAGACCCAGTACTTC. Its translation is CASSSLAGGPGQETQYF.

This clonotype was observed at least ten times. The gene calls are TRBV6-1 and TRBJ2-2; a weak D match, TRBD1 (5 bases). V was pared by 5 bases and J by 0 bases, with 19 bases between. The CDR3 is 18 amino acids. CDR1 MNHNS and CDR2 SASEGT come from the germline V gene. CDR3 sequence reads: CASSPGVGRTPNTGELFF. CDR3 sequence (DNA): TGTGCCAGCAGTCCCGGAGTTGGGCGGACACCGAACACCGGGGAGCTGTTTTTT.

This clonotype appeared many times. The chain recombines TRBV7-8 with TRBJ1-2; 9 bases fit TRBD1. CDR1 SGHVS and CDR2 FQNEAQ come from the germline V gene. V trimming: 5 bases; J trimming: 8 bases; junction bases outside the gene matches: 9. The CDR3 sequence is 14 residues long. CDR3 coding DNA: TGTGCCAGCAGCCGTTCGGGACAGGGTATCGGCTACACCTTC. As protein: CASSRSGQGIGYTF.

This clonotype was seen ten or more times. The chain joins TRBV6-6 to TRBJ1-5, with TRBD1 as a possible D gene (6 bases). Germline V gene data show CDR1 as MNHNY and CDR2 as SVGAGI (reference sequence). The CDR3 runs to 15 residues. Trimming cost V 2 bases and J 6 bases, with 14 bases left between them. The CDR3 sequence is CASSYRQGTSQPQHF. The CDR3 DNA reads as TGTGCCAGCAGTTACAGGCAGGGGACAAGTCAGCCCCAGCATTTT.

This clonotype was counted at least ten times. This chain joins TRBV7-2 and TRBJ1-4; no definite D call. Between the trimmed V and J ends, which lost 1 base and 8 bases, there was a span of 8 bases. This CDR3 has 13 residues. Germline V gives CDR1 SGHTA, CDR2 FQGNSA. The CDR3 region is CASSLEVGEKLFF. CDR3 DNA sequence: TGTGCCAGCAGCTTAGAGGTTGGGGAAAAACTGTTTTTT.

Ten or more counts support this clonotype. This sequence joins TRBV7-9 and TRBJ1-2, with 9 bases matching TRBD1. The CDR3 covers 15 residues. V lost 5 bases, J lost 5 bases, and 9 bases stayed unmatched. Germline V gene data show CDR1 as SEHNR and CDR2 as FQNEAQ (reference sequence). CDR3 region: CASSQTSGTGYGYTF. CDR3 in DNA: TGTGCCAGCAGCCAGACCTCCGGGACAGGGTATGGCTACACCTTC.

The chain has TRBV18 and TRBJ2-2; D may be TRBD2 (6 bases). The germline V and J ends were trimmed by 0 bases and 3 bases, with 11 bases remaining between them. Germline CDR1 KGHSH, CDR2 LQKENI. The CDR3 sequence is 16 residues long. CDR3 sequence: CASSPPGDSYTGELFF. The CDR3, as DNA: TGTGCCAGCTCACCACCGGGGGACTCTTACACCGGGGAGCTGTTTTTT.

The rearrangement uses TRBV5-1 and TRBJ2-3; the match to TRBD2 covers 14 bases. The CDR3 extends over 16 amino acids. The junction had 8 bases not matched to a gene; V was cut back by 4 bases and J by 7 bases. In germline, CDR1 is SGHRS, CDR2 YFSETQ. CDR3 region: CASSTGTSGSLNTQYF. The CDR3 DNA reads as TGCGCCAGCAGCACAGGGACTAGCGGGAGTTTAAATACGCAGTATTTT.

This clonotype was counted many times. CDR3 in DNA: TGCAGTGCTAGAGATATAGCGGGGGGCCCCTACGAGCAGTACTTC. Its translation is CSARDIAGGPYEQYF. The chain recombines TRBV20-1 with TRBJ2-7; 10 nucleotides align to TRBD2. V lost 0 bases, J lost 2 bases, and 4 bases stayed unmatched. Germline loops: CDR1 DFQATT, CDR2 SNEGSKA (reference sequence). The CDR3 spans 15 residues.

This clonotype showed up many times. This chain connects TRBV12-3 or TRBV12-4 to TRBJ2-5, with unresolved D. Trimming left V 7 bases short and J 2 bases short, with 11 bases between. The CDR3 loop spans 13 amino acids. For the CDR3, the DNA is TGTGCCAGCATGATTAACAATCAAGAGACCCAGTACTTC. Protein product: CASMINNQETQYF.

This clonotype was recorded a few times. This sequence joins TRBV25-1 and TRBJ1-2; D gene uncertain. V dropped 3 bases and J dropped 7 bases, with 18 bases sitting between them. The germline CDR1 and CDR2 sequences are MGHDK and SYGVNS. The CDR3 runs 15 residues. Here the CDR3 DNA reads TGTGCCAGCAGTGACCTCGGACGGTTTGGTGGTGGCTACACCTTC. Encoded protein: CASSDLGRFGGGYTF.

This clonotype was counted at least ten times. The rearrangement joins TRBV5-6 to TRBJ2-3, with 9 bases lining up with TRBD2. The germline CDR1 and CDR2 sequences are SGHDT and YYEEEE. This CDR3 region has 16 residues. V trimming: 6 bases; J trimming: 3 bases; junction bases outside the gene matches: 11. CDR3 nucleotide sequence: TGTGCCAGCACCGCATCTAGCGGGAAATTGACAGATACGCAGTATTTT. Translating gives CASTASSGKLTDTQYF. Variable domain in full (rest from reference TRBV5-6 and TRBJ2-3): DAGVTQSPTHLIKTRGQQVTLRCSPKSGHDTVSWYQQALGQGPQFIFQYYEEEERQRGNFPDRFSGHQFPNYSSELNVNALLLGDSALYLCASTASSGKLTDTQYFGPGTRLTVL.

This clonotype was observed many times. This chain joins TRBV10-3 and TRBJ2-3; 8 bases are a match to TRBD2. The trim removed 7 bases at V and 4 bases at J, leaving 7 bases unmatched. Germline lookup yields CDR1 ENHRY and CDR2 SYGVKD. The CDR3 consists of 14 residues. The CDR3 sequence: CAINGLAGPDTQYF. CDR3 DNA: TGTGCCATCAATGGACTAGCAGGGCCAGATACGCAGTATTTT.

Many counts were recorded for this clonotype. The rearrangement uses TRBV29-1 and TRBJ2-1; 10 bases align to TRBD2. The CDR3 length is 18 residues. Germline values: CDR1 SQVTM, CDR2 ANQGSEA. Germline trimming cut 1 base from V and 3 bases from J; bases unmatched to any gene: 12. The CDR3 coding sequence is TGCAGCGTTGAAGCTTTAGCGGGAGGAGAGTTGGTCTACAATGAGCAGTTCTTC. Protein: CSVEALAGGELVYNEQFF.

This clonotype was counted at least ten times. CDR3 in DNA: TGTGCCAGCAGCCCTGGGAGGGCCACTAATGAAAAACTGTTTTTT. It translates to CASSPGRATNEKLFF. The rearrangement joins TRBV12-3 or TRBV12-4 to TRBJ1-4; no reliable D call. The V and J ends lost 6 bases and 2 bases respectively, with 13 bases between them. CDR3 length: 15 residues.

This clonotype appeared many times. The chain links TRBV18 to TRBJ2-1, with D tentatively TRBD2 (7 bases). CDR1 and CDR2 (germline): KGHSH, LQKENI. The CDR3 runs 19 residues. Trimming left V 6 bases short and J 1 base short, with 25 bases between. The CDR3 nucleotides are TGTGCCAGCTCTCCCCTCGGGGCGGGAGACAGGAGGTCCTACAATGAGCAGTTCTTC. This codes for CASSPLGAGDRRSYNEQFF.

This clonotype was seen at least ten times. The gene calls are TRBV3-1 and TRBJ1-2; no definite D call. V lost 0 bases to trimming and J lost 8 bases, with 16 bases between them. The CDR3 has 15 amino acids. From germline, CDR1 is LGHDT and CDR2 YNNKEL (reference sequence). The CDR3 protein is CASSQDLGSSGGYTF. The CDR3 nucleotides read TGTGCCAGCAGCCAAGATCTTGGCAGTTCGGGCGGCTACACCTTC.

This clonotype was recorded at least ten times. The chain carries TRBV7-2 and TRBJ1-2, with D possibly TRBD1 on 5 matching bases. Looked up from germline, CDR1 is SGHTA and CDR2 is FQGNSA. V dropped 7 bases and J dropped 3 bases, with 12 bases sitting between them. This CDR3 has 13 amino acids. CDR3 in DNA: TGTGCCAGCAAGGGGCGGAACTACTATGGCTACACCTTC. Translation: CASKGRNYYGYTF. The variable domain in full, completed from reference TRBV7-2 and TRBJ1-2, reads GAGVSQSPSNKVTEKGKDVELRCDPISGHTALYWYRQSLGQGLEFLIYFQGNSAPDKSGLPSDRFSAERTGGSVSTLTIQRTQQEDSAVYLCASKGRNYYGYTFGSGTRLTVV.

This clonotype was observed at least ten times. This chain links TRBV5-6 with TRBJ2-5, with 9 bases fitting TRBD2. Germline-derived CDR1 and CDR2 are SGHDT and YYEEEE. CDR3 length equals 18 residues. Germline trimming cut 3 bases from V and 0 bases from J; bases unmatched to any gene: 12. As DNA, the CDR3 is TGTGCCAGCAGCTCCCTGGCGGGAGGGCCGACGCACCAAGAGACCCAGTACTTC. Protein product: CASSSLAGGPTHQETQYF.

This clonotype was seen a few times. The genes are TRBV9 and TRBJ2-1; D possibly corresponds to TRBD2 (6 bases). This CDR3 region has 14 residues. Germline V gives CDR1 SGDLS, CDR2 YYNGEE. V dropped 4 bases and J dropped 5 bases, with 13 bases sitting between them. In DNA, the CDR3 is TGTGCCAGCAGCATAACGGGACTCGACAATGAGCAGTTCTTC. It is translated as CASSITGLDNEQFF.